This T cell receptor (beta chain) derives from a study of blood T cells in healthy people across ages. The authors ran a second PCR of about 6 to 11 cycles using a sample-barcoded 5' primer and a J-beta primer mix. Every cDNA molecule carried a tag from a template-switch adaptor bearing 12 random nucleotides. TCRdb itself ran the 5' RACE reads through MiXCR, one entry per CDR3 protein. The sample carries around 1,700,000 distinct CDR3 sequences, about 28% recorded once. Germline CDR1 SGDLS, CDR2 YYNGEE. This CDR3 has 15 amino acids. Trimming cost V 3 bases and J 5 bases, with 17 bases left between them. There are many counts of this clonotype.

The sequencing sample was made of blood. The source is a woman aged 25 to 39 in good health. V and J are TRBV9 and TRBJ2-5; D might be TRBD1 or TRBD2, each matching 5 bases. DNA of the CDR3: TGTGCCAGCAGCGGGGTCGGGCTCCGGGACGAGACCCAGTACTTC. Translating it yields CASSGVGLRDETQYF.